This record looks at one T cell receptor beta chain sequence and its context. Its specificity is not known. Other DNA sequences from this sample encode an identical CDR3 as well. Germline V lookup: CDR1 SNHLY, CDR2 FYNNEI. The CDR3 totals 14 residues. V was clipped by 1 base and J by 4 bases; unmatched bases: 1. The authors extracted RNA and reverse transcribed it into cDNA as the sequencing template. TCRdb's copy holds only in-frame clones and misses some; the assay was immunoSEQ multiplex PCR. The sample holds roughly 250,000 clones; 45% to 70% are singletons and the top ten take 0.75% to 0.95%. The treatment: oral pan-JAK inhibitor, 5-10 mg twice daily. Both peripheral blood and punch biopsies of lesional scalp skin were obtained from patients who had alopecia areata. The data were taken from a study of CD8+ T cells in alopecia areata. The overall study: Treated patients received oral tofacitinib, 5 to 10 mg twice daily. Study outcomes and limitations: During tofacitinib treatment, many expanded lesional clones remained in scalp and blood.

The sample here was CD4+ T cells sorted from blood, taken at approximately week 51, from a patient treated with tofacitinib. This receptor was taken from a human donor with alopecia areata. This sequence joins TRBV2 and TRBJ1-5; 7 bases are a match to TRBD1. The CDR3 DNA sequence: TGTGCCAGCAGTGAAGACAGGGGAAATCAGCCCCAGCATTTT. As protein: CASSEDRGNQPQHF. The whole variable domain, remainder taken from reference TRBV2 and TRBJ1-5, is EPEVTQTPSHQVTQMGQEVILRCVPISNHLYFYWYRQILGQKVEFLVSFYNNEISEKSEIFDDQFSVERPDGSNFTLKIRSTKLEDSAMYFCASSEDRGNQPQHFGDGTRLSIL.